These 26 T cell receptor beta chains came from one sample sequenced in a study of cytomegalovirus exposure and HLA in healthy donors. PCR used 60 Vbeta primers and 13 Jbeta primers. Assay: immunoSEQ multiplex PCR; the TCRdb copy retains only in-frame clones and omits some. The data contain approximately 82,000 clones, around 76% of them singletons. Sequencing was performed on PBMCs. The origin of the receptors is a woman between 45 and 65 years old in good health and CMV-seropositive.

The V gene is TRBV28, the J gene TRBJ2-3; 7 bases align to TRBD2. In germline, CDR1 is MDHEN, CDR2 SYDVKM. The V gene end was trimmed by 6 bases and the J gene end by 2 bases; junction bases not matched to a gene: 11. There are 16 residues in the CDR3. Written as DNA, the CDR3 is TGTGCCAGCAGCCCCCTCGGACTAGAAAACACAGATACGCAGTATTTT. It encodes CASSPLGLENTDTQYF.

This clone was seen more than once but under ten times. This sequence joins TRBV28 and TRBJ1-5; unclear D gene. CDR3 length: 14 residues. CDR1 is MDHEN and CDR2 is SYDVKM in the germline V gene. V gave up 6 bases and J gave up 1 base, with 10 bases separating them. CDR3 sequence: CASRRKWSNQPQHF. DNA of the CDR3: TGTGCCAGCAGGCGAAAGTGGAGCAATCAGCCCCAGCATTTT.

This clone was seen a single time. This chain links TRBV5-1 with TRBJ2-1; D possibly corresponds to TRBD1 (6 bases). Trimming took 4 bases from V and 0 from J, leaving 11 bases between them. The CDR3 consists of 15 residues. Germline V gene lookup returns CDR1 SGHRS and CDR2 YFSETQ. CDR3 amino acids: CASSVTGGSYNEQFF. In DNA, the CDR3 is TGCGCCAGCAGCGTGACAGGCGGCTCCTACAATGAGCAGTTCTTC.

The V call is TRBV6-1, the J call TRBJ1-4; 7 nucleotides agree with TRBD1. This CDR3 contains 14 residues. CDR1 is MNHNS, CDR2 SASEGT, per germline. Trimming took 5 bases from V and 8 from J; bases not matched to a gene: 8. Here the CDR3 reads CASSIGGGQEKLFF. For the CDR3, the DNA is TGTGCCAGCAGTATAGGGGGCGGCCAGGAAAAACTGTTTTTT.

This clone was observed a handful of times. This chain uses TRBV4-1 with TRBJ2-7; 10 bases fit TRBD2. The CDR3 is 15 amino acids. CDR1 and CDR2 from the germline V gene are MGHRA and YSYEKL. The junction had 3 bases not matched to a gene; V was cut back by 0 bases and J by 4 bases. CDR3 loop: CASSQEGTSAYEQYF. DNA for the CDR3: TGCGCCAGCAGCCAAGAGGGGACTAGCGCTTACGAGCAGTACTTC.

The V call is TRBV12-5, the J call TRBJ2-7; 7 nucleotides align to TRBD1. The V segment lost 0 bases and the J segment 3 bases; nucleotides outside the gene matches: 11. CDR1 LGHNT and CDR2 FRNRAP come from the germline V gene. This CDR3 spans 17 amino acids. For the CDR3, the DNA is TGTGCTAGTGGTTTGGTCAATCCGGGACAGAGACTCTACGAGCAGTACTTC. It encodes CASGLVNPGQRLYEQYF.

A word on this clone: At the DNA level, this CDR3 is encoded by other sequences in the same sample as well. The chain has TRBV9 and TRBJ1-1; D is uncertain. V was shortened by 4 bases and J by 1 base, with 8 bases between the two germline ends. The CDR3 has 13 residues. Germline CDR1 reads SGDLS; CDR2 reads YYNGEE. The CDR3 is CASSPRQNTEAFF. CDR3 coding DNA: TGTGCCAGCAGCCCAAGACAGAACACTGAAGCTTTCTTT.

The CDR3 sequence is CASSPGGDTEAFF. CDR3 coding DNA: TGTGCCAGTAGTCCGGGGGGCGACACTGAAGCTTTCTTT. This chain joins TRBV19 and TRBJ1-1; the D gene is possibly TRBD1 (6 bases). Trimming removed 5 bases at V and 3 bases at J, with 10 bases between. This CDR3 contains 13 residues. Germline CDR1 LNHDA, CDR2 SQIVND (reference sequence). Full variable domain (remainder filled in from reference TRBV19 and TRBJ1-1): DGGITQSPKYLFRKEGQNVTLSCEQNLNHDAMYWYRQDPGQGLRLIYYSQIVNDFQKGDIAEGYSVSREKKESFPLTVTSAQKNPTAFYLCASSPGGDTEAFFGQGTRLTVV.

The genes are TRBV5-1 and TRBJ2-6; D is unclear. V dropped 2 bases and J dropped 4 bases, with 10 bases sitting between them. Germline values: CDR1 SGHRS, CDR2 YFSETQ. CDR3 size: 15 residues. The CDR3: CASSLYLGGANVLTF. The CDR3, as DNA: TGCGCCAGCAGCTTATACCTAGGAGGGGCCAACGTCCTGACTTTC.

V usage is TRBV4-1 and J usage is TRBJ1-1, with TRBD1 matching over 9 bases. V was pared by 5 bases and J by 2 bases, with 9 bases of the junction left unmatched. This CDR3 has 16 amino acids. CDR1 and CDR2 from the germline V gene are MGHRA and YSYEKL. The CDR3 region has the DNA TGCGCCAGCAGCACAAGGGGACAGGGCTCCAACACTGAAGCTTTCTTT. It is translated as CASSTRGQGSNTEAFF.

This rearrangement joins TRBV9 to TRBJ2-1, with TRBD1 matching 9 bases. Germline V CDR1 and CDR2: SGDLS, YYNGEE. V was pared by 4 bases and J by 3 bases, with 8 bases of the junction left unmatched. The CDR3 is 16 residues long. CDR3 region: CASSPRTGEGYNEQFF. The CDR3 bases are TGTGCCAGCAGCCCTCGGACAGGGGAAGGCTACAATGAGCAGTTCTTC.

In nucleotides, the CDR3 is TGTGCCAGCAGCACACTAACGGGACATTTAACCGGGGAGCTGTTTTTT. Its translation: CASSTLTGHLTGELFF. The chain carries TRBV7-8 and TRBJ2-2; TRBD1 might be the D (6 bases). Germline V lookup: CDR1 SGHVS, CDR2 FQNEAQ. The CDR3 totals 16 residues. V was shortened by 5 bases and J by 5 bases, with 18 bases between the two germline ends. The complete variable domain, with remaining parts taken from reference TRBV7-8 and TRBJ2-2, reads GAGVSQSPRYKVAKRGQDVALRCDPISGHVSLFWYQQALGQGPEFLTYFQNEAQLDKSGLPSDRFFAERPEGSVSTLKIQRTQQEDSAVYLCASSTLTGHLTGELFFGEGSRLTVL.

In this sample, this clone turned up many times. This chain connects TRBV9 to TRBJ1-3; D is perhaps TRBD1 (5 bases). The germline V and J ends were trimmed by 2 bases and 3 bases, with 12 bases remaining between them. From germline, CDR1 is SGDLS and CDR2 YYNGEE. The CDR3 loop spans 15 amino acids. The CDR3 DNA reads TGTGCCAGCAGCGTGAACGGGGGAGATGGAAACACCATATATTTT. Translation gives CASSVNGGDGNTIYF.

V is TRBV30 and J is TRBJ2-1, with D possibly being TRBD2 (5 bases). Trimming took 5 bases from V and 12 from J, leaving 14 bases between them. The CDR3 covers 11 residues. Germline V CDR1 and CDR2: GTSNPN, SVGIG (reference sequence). The CDR3 region has the DNA TGTGCCTGGGGACCGGGCGGGCGGCAGTTCTTC. Protein product: CAWGPGGRQFF.

This clone was seen just once. The V call is TRBV5-4, the J call TRBJ1-2, with D possibly being TRBD1 (5 bases). The CDR3 loop spans 13 amino acids. The V gene lost 4 bases and the J gene lost 7 bases, with 14 bases spanning the gap. Germline lookup yields CDR1 SGHNT and CDR2 YYREEE (reference sequence). CDR3: CASSKDTRGGYTF. CDR3 nucleotide sequence: TGTGCCAGCAGCAAGGACACAAGGGGTGGCTACACCTTC. Looking up the rest from reference TRBV5-4 and TRBJ1-2 gives the full variable domain: ETGVTQSPTHLIKTRGQQVTLRCSSQSGHNTVSWYQQALGQGPQFIFQYYREEENGRGNFPPRFSGLQFPNYSSELNVNALELDDSALYLCASSKDTRGGYTFGSGTRLTVV.

This CDR3 is CAIGEPGVDYEQYF. The CDR3 coding sequence is TGTGCCATAGGGGAGCCGGGAGTTGACTACGAGCAGTACTTC. The chain uses TRBV27 and TRBJ2-7; weak D call: TRBD2 (6 bases). The CDR3 length is 14 residues. The ends were cut back, 10 bases at V and 3 bases at J, with 19 bases in the middle. CDR1 and CDR2 from the germline V gene are MNHEY and SMNVEV (reference sequence).

The J gene is TRBJ2-7, the V gene TRBV5-1; the match to TRBD2 covers 14 bases. In germline, CDR1 is SGHRS, CDR2 YFSETQ. J lost 7 bases, V lost 0 bases, and 6 bases had no gene match. The CDR3 has 16 amino acids. The CDR3 spells CASSLGLAGGPREQYF. CDR3 DNA sequence: TGCGCCAGCAGCTTGGGACTAGCGGGAGGGCCGCGTGAGCAGTACTTC.

The table lists this clone with a few counts. This same CDR3 is encoded by further DNA sequences in the sample. The chain couples TRBV4-1 to TRBJ2-5; TRBD1 agrees at 9 bases. Germline lookup yields CDR1 MGHRA and CDR2 YSYEKL. With 1 base clipped from V and 0 bases from J, the junction kept 0 bases outside the gene matches. This CDR3 has 15 residues. The CDR3 spells CASSQGDRDQETQYF. For the CDR3, the DNA is TGCGCCAGCAGCCAAGGGGACAGGGACCAAGAGACCCAGTACTTC.

The CDR3 here is CASRGTVSNQPQHF. For the CDR3, the DNA is TGTGCCAGCAGGGGGACAGTCAGCAATCAGCCCCAGCATTTT. The rearrangement uses TRBV6-1 and TRBJ1-5; TRBD1 agrees at 7 bases. Germline V gene lookup returns CDR1 MNHNS and CDR2 SASEGT. The CDR3 consists of 14 residues. Trimming removed 6 bases from V and 1 base from J; junction bases left unmatched: 3.

The chain has TRBV7-9 and TRBJ1-5, with D possibly matching TRBD1 (5 bases). V lost 8 bases and J lost 4, with 12 bases in between. The CDR3 runs 13 residues. Germline V lookup: CDR1 SEHNR, CDR2 FQNEAQ (reference sequence). CDR3 sequence (DNA): TGTGCCAGCCGAGCGGGGGTGAATCAGCCCCAGCATTTT. Translated: CASRAGVNQPQHF.

J is TRBJ2-5 and V is TRBV19; TRBD2 aligns across 13 bases. CDR1 is LNHDA, CDR2 SQIVND, per germline (reference sequence). This CDR3 has 14 amino acids. The trim removed 8 bases at V and 3 bases at J, leaving 3 bases unmatched. CDR3 DNA: TGTGCCAGTGGACTAGCGGGAGTGGAAGAGACCCAGTACTTC. It specifies CASGLAGVEETQYF.

The V gene is TRBV6-4, the J gene TRBJ2-7; weak D call: TRBD1 (5 bases). V was clipped by 3 bases and J by 5 bases, with 14 bases between them. In germline, CDR1 is MRHNA, CDR2 SNTAGT. This CDR3 has 14 amino acids. This CDR3 reads CASSDKAGSHEQYF. Here the CDR3 DNA reads TGTGCCAGCAGTGATAAAGCAGGGTCCCACGAGCAGTACTTC.

V usage is TRBV7-2 and J usage is TRBJ1-5, with 8 bases aligning to TRBD1. Germline V gene lookup returns CDR1 SGHTA and CDR2 FQGNSA. The CDR3 is made up of 16 amino acids. Unmatched junction bases numbered 4, after V lost 3 bases and J lost 0 bases. CDR3 loop: CASSFQGADSNQPQHF. The CDR3 DNA sequence: TGTGCCAGCAGCTTTCAGGGGGCGGATAGCAATCAGCCCCAGCATTTT.

The chain recombines TRBV9 with TRBJ1-2; weak D call: TRBD1 (5 bases). Per the germline V gene, CDR1 is SGDLS and CDR2 is YYNGEE. Trimming stripped 5 bases from V and 4 bases from J, with 15 bases between. CDR3 size: 14 residues. In DNA, the CDR3 is TGTGCCAGCAGTATAGACCAGGGAGGCTATGGCTACACCTTC. Encoded protein: CASSIDQGGYGYTF. The whole variable domain, remainder taken from reference TRBV9 and TRBJ1-2, is DSGVTQTPKHLITATGQRVTLRCSPRSGDLSVYWYQQSLDQGLQFLIQYYNGEERAKGNILERFSAQQFPDLHSELNLSSLELGDSALYFCASSIDQGGYGYTFGSGTRLTVV.

V gene TRBV6-1 combines with J gene TRBJ2-7; 7 bases map to TRBD1. CDR1 MNHNS and CDR2 SASEGT come from the germline V gene. V dropped 3 bases and J dropped 2; count of bases not matched to a gene: 7. The CDR3 spans 15 residues. The CDR3 loop reads CASSDAGTETYEQYF. The CDR3 region has the DNA TGTGCCAGCAGTGATGCCGGGACAGAGACCTACGAGCAGTACTTC.

V and J are TRBV5-1 and TRBJ2-7; 8 nucleotides match TRBD1. This CDR3 comprises 16 residues. Trimming cost V 5 bases and J 0 bases; bases outside gene matches: 10. Germline values: CDR1 SGHRS, CDR2 YFSETQ. Here the CDR3 reads CASRRSGTGSSYEQYF. The CDR3 DNA is TGCGCCAGCAGGCGATCCGGGACAGGAAGCTCCTACGAGCAGTACTTC. The full variable domain, in which reference TRBV5-1 and TRBJ2-7 provide the parts outside the CDR3, is KAGVTQTPRYLIKTRGQQVTLSCSPISGHRSVSWYQQTPGQGLQFLFEYFSETQRNKGNFPGRFSGRQFSNSRSEMNVSTLELGDSALYLCASRRSGTGSSYEQYFGPGTRLTVT.